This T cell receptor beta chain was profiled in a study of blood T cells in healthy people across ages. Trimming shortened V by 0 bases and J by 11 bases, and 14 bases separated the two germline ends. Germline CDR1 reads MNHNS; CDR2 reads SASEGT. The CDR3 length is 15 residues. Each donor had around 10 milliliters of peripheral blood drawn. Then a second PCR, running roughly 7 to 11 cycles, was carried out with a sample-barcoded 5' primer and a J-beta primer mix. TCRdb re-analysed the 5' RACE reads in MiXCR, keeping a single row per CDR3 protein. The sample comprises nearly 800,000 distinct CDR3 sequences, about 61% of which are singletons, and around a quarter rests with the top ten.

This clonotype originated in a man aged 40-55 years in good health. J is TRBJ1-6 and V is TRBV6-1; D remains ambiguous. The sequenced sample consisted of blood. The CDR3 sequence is CASSEALGFRTPLHF. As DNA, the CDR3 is TGTGCCAGCAGTGAAGCGTTGGGTTTCAGGACACCCCTCCACTTT.